This is a list of T cell receptor beta chains from one sample in a study of cytomegalovirus exposure and HLA in healthy donors. Only in-frame clones appear in the TCRdb table, and some are missing; sequencing was by immunoSEQ multiplex PCR. Here the sample table reports 100,000 to 150,000 clones. The sequencing sample was made of PBMCs. The receptors shown here come from a young man in good health and CMV-seronegative. Each CDR3 is given with its conserved first and last residue. A D gene is named only where the DNA matches it firmly.

J gene | D gene | V gene | CDR3 length | CDR3 protein | CDR3 DNA
TRBJ1-5 | - | TRBV6-4 | 13 | CASSEQTGQPQHF | TGTGCCAGCAGTGAGCAGACAGGTCAGCCCCAGCATTTT
TRBJ1-4 | TRBD1 | TRBV15 | 17 | CATSREGGGMANEKLFF | TGTGCCACCAGCAGAGAAGGAGGGGGCATGGCTAATGAAAAACTGTTTTTT
TRBJ1-2 | TRBD1 | TRBV19 | 17 | CASNVPGQGSGGYGYTF | TGTGCCAGTAACGTCCCGGGACAGGGATCAGGAGGCTATGGCTACACCTTC
TRBJ1-2 | - | TRBV28 | 13 | CAILSGTSYGYTF | TGTGCCATCCTATCCGGGACTTCCTATGGCTACACCTTC
TRBJ1-2 | TRBD1 | TRBV6-5 | 15 | CASSYPSTGGDGYTF | TGTGCCAGCAGTTACCCGTCGACAGGGGGGGATGGCTACACCTTC
TRBJ1-6 | - | TRBV11-2 | 13 | CASSTQNNSPLHF | TGTGCCAGCAGCACACAGAATAATTCACCCCTCCACTTT
TRBJ2-3 | TRBD1 | TRBV30 | 16 | CAWTGRDRRYTDTQYF | TGTGCCTGGACTGGTCGGGACAGGAGATACACAGATACGCAGTATTTT
TRBJ2-5 | TRBD2 | TRBV30 | 15 | CAAGTSGGASQTQYF | TGTGCCGCCGGGACTAGCGGGGGGGCCAGTCAGACCCAGTACTTC
TRBJ2-1 | - | TRBV5-5 | 13 | CASSWSSYNEQFF | TGTGCCAGCAGCTGGAGCTCCTACAATGAGCAGTTCTTC
TRBJ1-2 | - | TRBV4-1 | 17 | CASSPGGITTSNYGYTF | TGCGCCAGCAGCCCCGGGGGGATCACAACAAGTAACTATGGCTACACCTTC
TRBJ2-7 | TRBD2 | TRBV10-3 | 14 | CAISEPRRGYEQYF | TGTGCCATCAGTGAGCCCCGGCGGGGGTACGAGCAGTACTTC
TRBJ1-5 | - | TRBV9 | 14 | CASSVNAAGGPQHF | TGTGCCAGCAGCGTAAACGCGGCGGGGGGGCCCCAGCATTTT
TRBJ2-4 | TRBD2 | TRBV5-4 | 13 | CASSLAGGSIQYF | TGTGCCAGCAGCTTGGCCGGGGGGAGCATTCAGTACTTC
TRBJ2-5 | TRBD2 | TRBV6-6 | 15 | CASSYSGRRVETQYF | TGTGCCAGCAGTTACAGCGGGAGGCGAGTAGAGACCCAGTACTTC
TRBJ2-7 | TRBD1 | TRBV28 | 15 | CASSLTDRGLGEQYF | TGTGCCAGCAGTTTAACGGACAGGGGGCTGGGCGAGCAGTACTTC
TRBJ1-4 | TRBD1 | TRBV5-1 | 19 | CASSFAATGASITNEKLFF | TGCGCCAGCAGCTTCGCCGCGACAGGGGCTTCCATCACTAATGAAAAACTGTTTTTT
TRBJ2-7 | - | TRBV30 | 13 | CAWSVSGNYEQYF | TGTGCCTGGAGTGTCTCAGGGAATTACGAGCAGTACTTC
TRBJ1-1 | - | TRBV29-1 | 12 | CSVGTGNTEAFF | TGCAGCGTGGGGACTGGGAACACTGAAGCTTTCTTT
TRBJ1-3 | - | TRBV28 | 19 | CASSLAFGGRVVGGNTIYF | TGTGCCAGCAGTTTAGCGTTCGGGGGTCGGGTTGTTGGTGGAAACACCATATATTTT
TRBJ1-1 | TRBD1 | TRBV27 | 16 | CASSSGQDYLNTEAFF | TGTGCCAGCAGTTCGGGACAGGATTATTTGAACACTGAAGCTTTCTTT
TRBJ2-7 | - | TRBV4-1 | 14 | CASSQAGGPYEQYF | TGCGCCAGCAGCCAAGCAGGGGGGCCCTACGAGCAGTACTTC
TRBJ2-7 | TRBD1 | TRBV10-3 | 13 | CAIRKTGMYEQYF | TGTGCCATCAGGAAGACAGGGATGTACGAGCAGTACTTC
TRBJ1-2 | TRBD1 | TRBV5-4 | 13 | CASSEGQNYGYTF | TGTGCCAGCAGCGAGGGACAGAACTATGGCTACACCTTC
TRBJ1-4 | - | TRBV6-1 | 14 | CASSVGSFNEKLFF | TGTGCCAGCAGTGTCGGGAGCTTTAATGAAAAACTGTTTTTT
TRBJ1-2 | TRBD1 | TRBV6-1 | 14 | CASSEQGAGYGYTF | TGTGCCAGCAGCGAACAGGGGGCCGGCTATGGCTACACCTTC
TRBJ1-2 | TRBD1 | TRBV9 | 15 | CASSGPGQDPYGYTF | TGTGCCAGCAGCGGCCCGGGACAGGACCCCTATGGCTACACCTTC
TRBJ2-6 | - | TRBV6-4 | 16 | CASTPNQVSGANVLTF | TGTGCCAGCACCCCAAATCAGGTCTCTGGGGCCAACGTCCTGACTTTC
TRBJ1-2 | TRBD1 | TRBV27 | 14 | CASSFRTGSYGYTF | TGTGCCAGCAGTTTCAGGACAGGCTCCTATGGCTACACCTTC
TRBJ2-6 | - | TRBV19 | 17 | CASSSFPRVLGANVLTF | TGTGCCAGTAGTTCATTTCCCAGGGTATTGGGGGCCAACGTCCTGACTTTC
TRBJ2-2 | - | TRBV5-1 | 15 | CASSLGRLNTGELFF | TGCGCCAGCAGCTTGGGCCGGTTGAACACCGGGGAGCTGTTTTTT
TRBJ2-7 | - | TRBV4-3 | 14 | CASSQDPTSYEQYF | TGCGCCAGCAGCCAAGATCCGACTAGCTACGAGCAGTACTTC
TRBJ2-7 | TRBD2 | TRBV4-3 | 16 | CASSQDLAGGRGEQYF | TGCGCCAGCAGCCAAGATCTAGCGGGGGGCCGGGGGGAGCAGTACTTC
TRBJ2-3 | TRBD1 | TRBV5-6 | 14 | CASSLQGWGDTQYF | TGTGCCAGCAGCTTACAGGGGTGGGGGGATACGCAGTATTTT
TRBJ2-2 | - | TRBV7-9 | 17 | CASSSRPWTMNTGELFF | TGTGCCAGCAGCTCCCGTCCGTGGACAATGAACACCGGGGAGCTGTTTTTT
TRBJ2-1 | TRBD2 | TRBV7-3 | 17 | CASSPGGLAGGLNEQFF | TGTGCCAGCAGCCCGGGGGGACTAGCGGGGGGGCTAAATGAGCAGTTCTTC
TRBJ2-2 | TRBD2 | TRBV10-3 | 18 | CAISESSHSGSNTGELFF | TGTGCCATCAGTGAGTCGTCCCATAGCGGGTCGAACACCGGGGAGCTGTTTTTT
TRBJ2-7 | TRBD1 | TRBV6-1 | 14 | CASRGQINSYEQYF | TGTGCCAGCAGGGGACAGATAAACTCCTACGAGCAGTACTTC
TRBJ1-4 | - | TRBV2 | 15 | CASSRGARTNEKLFF | TGTGCCAGCAGTCGGGGGGCCCGAACTAATGAAAAACTGTTTTTT
TRBJ2-7 | - | TRBV7-2 | 14 | CASSSSGLPGEQYF | TGTGCCAGCAGCAGCTCGGGCCTCCCGGGGGAGCAGTACTTC
TRBJ2-7 | TRBD1 | TRBV6-4 | 13 | CASRKGQLYEQYF | TGTGCCAGCAGGAAGGGACAGCTCTACGAGCAGTACTTC
TRBJ2-3 | TRBD2 | TRBV13 | 18 | CASSLGPQSSGRTDTQYF | TGTGCCAGCAGCTTAGGTCCTCAGTCTAGCGGACGCACAGATACGCAGTATTTT
TRBJ2-1 | TRBD1 | TRBV6-4 | 16 | CASSSFPGQIYNEQFF | TGTGCCAGCAGTTCATTCCCGGGACAGATTTACAATGAGCAGTTCTTC
TRBJ2-7 | TRBD1 | TRBV2 | 15 | CASSGRWDSSYEQYF | TGTGCCAGCAGTGGGCGGTGGGACAGTTCCTACGAGCAGTACTTC
TRBJ2-7 | TRBD2 | TRBV11-3 | 16 | CASSLELTSSPLEQYF | TGTGCCAGCAGCTTAGAATTGACTAGCAGCCCCCTCGAGCAGTACTTC